This TCR beta chain was sequenced during a study of identical twins. Study-level findings and limits: Researchers reported weaker excess twin sharing in beta out-of-frame sequences. Zero-insertion results could be subject to partial confounding by invariant MAIT and iNKT cells.

This CDR3 contains 15 residues. The V gene's germline CDR1 is SNHLY and CDR2 FYNNEI. Trimming removed 2 bases from V and 4 bases from J; junction bases left unmatched: 7. As concerns this clonotype: Its cognate antigen is unknown.

TCRdb called the 5' RACE reads again in MiXCR, with one record for every CDR3 protein. The data contain about 890,000 distinct CDR3 sequences, around an eighth of them singletons. The sample also formed part of further work on yellow fever vaccine responses in identical twins. That study reports: A vaccine T cell response that seemed partly convergent and partly personalized was reported in twins.

Sequencing was carried out using PBMCs. The chain recombines TRBV2 with TRBJ2-7; 8 nucleotides agree with TRBD1. The receptor comes from a woman in her late teens or twenties in good health. The CDR3 sequence is CASSELGQGPYEQYF. The CDR3 DNA reads TGTGCCAGCAGTGAACTCGGACAGGGACCTTACGAGCAGTACTTC. Variable domain in full (rest from reference TRBV2 and TRBJ2-7): EPEVTQTPSHQVTQMGQEVILRCVPISNHLYFYWYRQILGQKVEFLVSFYNNEISEKSEIFDDQFSVERPDGSNFTLKIRSTKLEDSAMYFCASSELGQGPYEQYFGPGTRLTVT.